Listed below are T cell receptor beta chains from one sample, sequenced in a study of blood T cell repertoires in COVID-19. TCRdb's table, derived via immunoSEQ multiplex PCR, lists solely in-frame clones and lacks some. The sample carries about 36,000 clones, around 90% recorded once. Input material: peripheral blood. Receptor source: a man aged 55 to 70 with acute or convalescent COVID-19. Both conserved end residues are part of each CDR3. The D gene is left open where the match is weak. Size is stated for part of the rows, as once, few or many counts, or as a class when the clone is expanded.

J gene	V gene	clone size	D gene	CDR3 DNA	CDR3 protein
TRBJ1-1	TRBV7-9	-	-	TGTGCCAGCAGCTTAGGAGGGCCCATACGGGAAGCTTTCTTT	CASSLGGPIREAFF
TRBJ1-1	TRBV4-1	few	-	TGCGCCAGCAGCCCTCAGACTCCTACAGGGTCGGCAAGCACTGAAGCTTTCTTT	CASSPQTPTGSASTEAFF
TRBJ2-7	TRBV29-1	-	TRBD1	TGCAGCGTCCGGGGACAGGTAGGCCCCTACGAGCAGTACTTC	CSVRGQVGPYEQYF
TRBJ2-5	TRBV7-9	-	TRBD1	TGTGCCAGCGGAACAGGGGGAGAGACCCAGTACTTC	CASGTGGETQYF
TRBJ2-5	TRBV10-3	-	-	TGTGCCATCACGCCGGACAACCAAGAGACCCAGTACTTC	CAITPDNQETQYF
TRBJ2-7	TRBV5-4	-	-	TGTGCCAGCAGCTTGGAGGAGCAGGGCGAGCAGTACTTC	CASSLEEQGEQYF
TRBJ1-5	TRBV5-6	few	TRBD1	TGTGCCAGCAGTATTACAGGGGAAATCGCCCAGCATTTT	CASSITGEIAQHF
TRBJ2-1	TRBV11-2	once	-	TGTGCCAGCAGTCCAGAGGGGCTAGCGATCTACAATGAGCAGTTCTTC	CASSPEGLAIYNEQFF
TRBJ1-2	TRBV9	-	TRBD1	TGTGCCAGCACACCGACAGGGGGAGGCTATGGCTACACCTTC	CASTPTGGGYGYTF
TRBJ2-7	TRBV28	-	-	TGTGCCAGCCGAAACAGCCGTACCTCCTACGAGCAGTACTTC	CASRNSRTSYEQYF
TRBJ1-3	TRBV19	-	-	TGTGCCAGTAGTATATTCCGTAGCTCTGGAAACACCATATATTTT	CASSIFRSSGNTIYF
TRBJ2-3	TRBV27	-	-	TGTGCCAGCAGTTTATTTTCTTTGGCCGTCGGGGGCACAGATACGCAGTATTTT	CASSLFSLAVGGTDTQYF
TRBJ2-1	TRBV10-2	-	-	TGCGCCAGCAGTGAGACAAGCGGATACAATGAGCAGTTCTTC	CASSETSGYNEQFF
TRBJ2-1	TRBV5-1	-	TRBD1	TGCGCCAGCTCCACGGGGACAGGGGAAGGCAATGAGCAGTTCTTC	CASSTGTGEGNEQFF
TRBJ1-4	TRBV5-5	-	-	TGTGCCAGCAGCTTGAGCCTCGCTAATGAAAAACTGTTTTTT	CASSLSLANEKLFF
TRBJ2-1	TRBV10-3	-	-	TGTGCCATAAGTAACCAGGCCAATGAGCAGTTCTTC	CAISNQANEQFF
TRBJ2-3	TRBV29-1	once	-	TGCAGCGTTGTTATCGGTCCTACGGTTAGTGGAGATACGCAGTATTTT	CSVVIGPTVSGDTQYF
TRBJ2-2	TRBV9	-	-	TGTGCCAGCAGCCCCCAGACAGGAGTGAACACCGGGGAGCTGTTTTTT	CASSPQTGVNTGELFF
TRBJ1-2	TRBV19	-	-	TGTGCCAGTACTGACTCGGAGGGGACTTATGGCTACACCTTC	CASTDSEGTYGYTF
TRBJ1-2	TRBV7-9	-	TRBD1	TGTGCCAGCAGCTTAGGACAGGGGTTGGAGACTAACTATGGCTACACCTTC	CASSLGQGLETNYGYTF
TRBJ1-1	TRBV9	-	-	TGTGCCAGCAGCCCCCTCAGGGACACTGAAGCTTTCTTT	CASSPLRDTEAFF
TRBJ2-3	TRBV7-2	-	-	TGTGCCAGCAGGCTCAGGAACACAGATACGCAGTATTTT	CASRLRNTDTQYF
TRBJ2-5	TRBV10-1	-	-	TGCGCCAGCAGTGACAGGGAAGAGACCCAGTACTTC	CASSDREETQYF
TRBJ2-2	TRBV28	-	TRBD2	TGTGCCAGCCGGGCTAGCGGGAGATCCAACACCGGGGAGCTGTTTTTT	CASRASGRSNTGELFF
TRBJ2-5	TRBV24-1	-	-	TGTGCCACCAGTGATCTGGGGAGTGGAGAGACCCAGTACTTC	CATSDLGSGETQYF
TRBJ2-7	TRBV28	-	TRBD2	TGTGCCAGCGATAGCGGGGTTCGCTCCTACGAGCAGTACTTC	CASDSGVRSYEQYF
TRBJ2-3	TRBV19	-	TRBD1	TGTGCCAGTAGTGTTCGGACAGGGAGGACAGATACGCAGTATTTT	CASSVRTGRTDTQYF
TRBJ2-5	TRBV18	once	-	TGTGCCAGCTCACCGGCAGGGTGGGAGACCCAGTACTTC	CASSPAGWETQYF
TRBJ1-5	TRBV6-5	-	-	TGTGCCAGCACCTCCAGGGGAGGGGGCAATCAGCCCCAGCATTTT	CASTSRGGGNQPQHF
TRBJ2-5	TRBV29-1	-	TRBD2	TGCAGCGTTGAACCGGGGGGCCAAGAGACCCAGTACTTC	CSVEPGGQETQYF
TRBJ1-6	TRBV7-8	-	TRBD1	TGTGCCAGCAGATATGGACAGGGAACAGAGGATTCACCCCTCCACTTT	CASRYGQGTEDSPLHF
TRBJ2-1	TRBV11-2	-	TRBD2	TGTGCCAGCAGCTTAGGGCGCCTAGCGGTCAATGAGCAGTTCTTC	CASSLGRLAVNEQFF
TRBJ1-2	TRBV5-1	-	TRBD1	TGCGCCAGCAGCTTGGATGGGGTGACAGGGGGGTCCGGCTACACCTTC	CASSLDGVTGGSGYTF
TRBJ1-2	TRBV3-1/TRBV3-2	-	-	TGTGCCAGCAGCCGAGCACTACAGGGCGGGTCGGATGGCTACACCTTC	CASSRALQGGSDGYTF
TRBJ1-6	TRBV6-1	-	-	TGTGCCAGCAGTGAAGCGCCAGTGGCCCTCCACTTT	CASSEAPVALHF
TRBJ2-2	TRBV9	-	-	TGTGCCAGCAGCGTTTTCCTTATTTCGGGAACGAACACCGGGGAGCTGTTTTTT	CASSVFLISGTNTGELFF
TRBJ2-2	TRBV29-1	-	TRBD1	TGCAGCGTTGAAGTGGGGACAGGGGGTCGGCCCGGGGAGCTGTTTTTT	CSVEVGTGGRPGELFF